The 14 T cell receptor beta chains below all came from one sample that was sequenced in a study of blood T cell repertoires in COVID-19. The repertoire was sequenced with immunoSEQ multiplex PCR; TCRdb's copy has only in-frame clones and lacks some. The sample carries 150,000 to 200,000 clones, about 86% recorded once. Sequencing was carried out using peripheral blood. These receptors came from a man aged 50 to 59 with active or convalescent COVID-19.

The chain employs TRBV7-2 and TRBJ2-5; possible D gene TRBD2, 6 bases. The CDR3 is made up of 15 amino acids. Trimming removed 0 bases at V and 3 bases at J, with 11 bases between. Per the germline V gene, CDR1 is SGHTA and CDR2 is FQGNSA. In DNA form, the CDR3 reads TGTGCCAGCAGCTTAGCCGGGACTGAAGAAGAGACCCAGTACTTC. Its protein product is CASSLAGTEEETQYF. Complete variable domain (other parts from reference TRBV7-2 and TRBJ2-5): GAGVSQSPSNKVTEKGKDVELRCDPISGHTALYWYRQSLGQGLEFLIYFQGNSAPDKSGLPSDRFSAERTGGSVSTLTIQRTQQEDSAVYLCASSLAGTEEETQYFGPGTRLLVL.

This sequence joins TRBV27 and TRBJ2-5; TRBD1 matches 9 bases. The CDR3 spans 15 residues. Trimming took 3 bases from V and 4 from J; bases not matched to a gene: 6. CDR1 is MNHEY and CDR2 is SMNVEV in the germline V gene (reference sequence). The CDR3 DNA is TGTGCCAGCAGTTTCAGGGGACAGGGAGGAGAGACCCAGTACTTC. Translated: CASSFRGQGGETQYF.

The gene calls are TRBV4-1 and TRBJ1-1, with D possibly TRBD1 on 6 matching bases. The CDR3 covers 16 residues. Germline CDR1 and CDR2: MGHRA and YSYEKL. The V end was cut by 0 bases, the J end by 0 bases, with 11 bases between. CDR3 nucleotide sequence: TGCGCCAGCAGCCAAGAAGAACAGGGCATGAACACTGAAGCTTTCTTT. Protein: CASSQEEQGMNTEAFF.

This chain's CDR3 is CASSPGTGVEQYF. CDR3 in DNA: TGTGCCAGCAGCCCCGGGACAGGGGTCGAGCAGTACTTC. The chain recombines TRBV6-5 with TRBJ2-7; 10 bases match TRBD1. V shed 6 bases and J 6 bases; nucleotides not matched to a gene: 5. Germline values: CDR1 MNHEY, CDR2 SVGAGI. The CDR3 has 13 amino acids.

This clone showed up just a few times. This chain connects TRBV19 to TRBJ1-6; no clear D gene. Germline CDR1 LNHDA, CDR2 SQIVND (reference sequence). The V gene lost 1 base and the J gene lost 7 bases, with 8 bases spanning the gap. The CDR3 totals 14 residues. The CDR3 bases are TGTGCCAGTAGTATAGGTCAGGTGAATTCACCCCTCCACTTT. Its translation is CASSIGQVNSPLHF.

The chain uses TRBV28 and TRBJ1-5; D is ambiguous. Per germline, CDR1 MDHEN and CDR2 SYDVKM. Trimming left V 6 bases short and J 2 bases short, with 14 bases between. This CDR3 has 15 residues. The CDR3 DNA sequence: TGTGCCAGCAGCCCCGGTGGTCCTGGCAATCAGCCCCAGCATTTT. This sequence encodes CASSPGGPGNQPQHF.

The V and J genes are TRBV6-2 or TRBV6-3 and TRBJ1-2; 7 bases are shared with TRBD1. The CDR3 contains 13 residues. Unmatched junction bases numbered 5, after V lost 4 bases and J lost 6 bases. Germline V gene lookup returns CDR1 MNHEY and CDR2 SVGEGT. CDR3 sequence reads: CASSSQGEHGYTF. The CDR3 DNA is TGTGCCAGCAGTTCGCAGGGGGAGCATGGCTACACCTTC.

The chain has TRBV7-6 and TRBJ2-5; D unresolved. Germline V gene data show CDR1 as SGHVS and CDR2 as FNYEAQ. The length of the CDR3 is 12 residues. The V end lost 2 bases, the J end lost 7 bases, and 8 bases lay between the germline ends. Written as DNA, the CDR3 is TGTGCCAGCAGCTTACCCGGTGGGACCCAGTACTTC. Translation gives CASSLPGGTQYF.

The chain has TRBV5-4 and TRBJ1-1, with D possibly TRBD1 on 5 matching bases. The CDR3 is made up of 15 amino acids. V lost 4 bases to trimming and J lost 1 base, with 14 bases between them. Germline values: CDR1 SGHNT, CDR2 YYREEE (reference sequence). In nucleotides, the CDR3 is TGTGCCAGCAGCCCGGGGGGGGGAGAGAACACTGAAGCTTTCTTT. Its protein product is CASSPGGGENTEAFF.

This chain uses TRBV19 with TRBJ1-2, with 12 nucleotides matching TRBD1. V was clipped by 6 bases and J by 4 bases; unmatched bases: 9. This CDR3 has 16 amino acids. CDR1 and CDR2 from the germline V gene are LNHDA and SQIVND (reference sequence). The DNA for the CDR3 is TGTGCCAGTAGGGACCGGGACAGGGGGCTTGGCTATGGCTACACCTTC. It specifies CASRDRDRGLGYGYTF.

The chain recombines TRBV18 with TRBJ2-1; TRBD1 agrees at 7 bases. Germline loops: CDR1 KGHSH, CDR2 LQKENI. This CDR3 is 20 amino acids long. J lost 4 bases, V lost 2 bases, and 20 bases had no gene match. The CDR3 DNA follows: TGTGCCAGCTCACCAAACAACCATACGCAGGGGGAAAGATCTTACAATGAGCAGTTCTTC. Amino acid sequence: CASSPNNHTQGERSYNEQFF.

V is TRBV5-6 and J is TRBJ2-5; the D is unclear. Deletions cut 0 bases from V and 1 base from J, with 4 bases between. CDR1 and CDR2 (germline): SGHDT, YYEEEE. This CDR3 contains 13 residues. CDR3 sequence reads: CASSLDSQETQYF. Written as DNA, the CDR3 is TGTGCCAGCAGCTTGGACAGCCAAGAGACCCAGTACTTC.

The chain uses TRBV6-5 and TRBJ2-5; D unresolved. Germline lookup yields CDR1 MNHEY and CDR2 SVGAGI. The CDR3 is made up of 16 amino acids. Trimming took off 0 bases at V and 1 base at J, with 12 bases between the two ends. CDR3 coding DNA: TGTGCCAGCAGTTACTCGCCAGCACTAACCCAAGAGACCCAGTACTTC. This codes for CASSYSPALTQETQYF.

This clone was detected once. The V call is TRBV6-5, the J call TRBJ2-7, with 7 bases lining up with TRBD1. This CDR3 has 15 residues. V trimming: 6 bases; J trimming: 0 bases; junction bases outside the gene matches: 8. CDR1 is MNHEY and CDR2 is SVGAGI in the germline V gene. This chain's CDR3 is CASSIQGFGSYEQYF. CDR3 DNA: TGTGCCAGCAGCATACAGGGGTTTGGCTCCTACGAGCAGTACTTC.